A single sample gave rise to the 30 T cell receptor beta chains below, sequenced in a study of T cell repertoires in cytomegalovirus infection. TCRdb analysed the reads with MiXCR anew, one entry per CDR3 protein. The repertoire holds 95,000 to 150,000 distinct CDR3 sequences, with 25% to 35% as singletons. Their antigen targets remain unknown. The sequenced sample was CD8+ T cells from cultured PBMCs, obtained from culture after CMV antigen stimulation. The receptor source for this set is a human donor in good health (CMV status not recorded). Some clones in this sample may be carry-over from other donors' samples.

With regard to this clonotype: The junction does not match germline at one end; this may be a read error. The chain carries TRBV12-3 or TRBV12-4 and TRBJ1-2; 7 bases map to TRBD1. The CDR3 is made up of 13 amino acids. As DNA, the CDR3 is TGTGCCAGCAGCTTAGGACAGGTCTATGGCTACACCTTC. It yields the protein CASSLGQVYGYTF.

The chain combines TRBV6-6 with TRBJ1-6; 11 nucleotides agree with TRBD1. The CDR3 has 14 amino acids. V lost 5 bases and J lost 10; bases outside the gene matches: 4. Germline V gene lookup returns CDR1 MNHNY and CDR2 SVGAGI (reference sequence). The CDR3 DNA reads TGTGCCAGCAGTATGGACAGGGGGCAATCACCCCTCCACTTT. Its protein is CASSMDRGQSPLHF.

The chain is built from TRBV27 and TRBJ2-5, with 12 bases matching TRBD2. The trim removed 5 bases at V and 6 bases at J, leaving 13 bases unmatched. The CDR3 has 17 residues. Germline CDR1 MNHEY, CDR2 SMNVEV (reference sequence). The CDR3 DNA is TGTGCCAGCAGTAGGACTAGCGGGGAGTTCCAAGGGAAGACCCAGTACTTC. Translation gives CASSRTSGEFQGKTQYF.

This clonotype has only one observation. Written as DNA, the CDR3 is TGCGCCAGCTTCGGGACAGGGGCAACTGAAGCTTTCTTT. This codes for CASFGTGATEAFF. This rearrangement joins TRBV5-1 to TRBJ1-1, with 10 nucleotides matching TRBD1. Germline V gives CDR1 SGHRS, CDR2 YFSETQ. V dropped 7 bases and J dropped 5; count of bases not matched to a gene: 5. This CDR3 region has 13 residues.

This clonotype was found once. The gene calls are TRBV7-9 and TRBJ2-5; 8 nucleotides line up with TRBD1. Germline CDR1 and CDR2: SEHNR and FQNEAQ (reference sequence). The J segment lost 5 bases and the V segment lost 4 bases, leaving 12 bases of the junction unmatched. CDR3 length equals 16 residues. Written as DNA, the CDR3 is TGTGCCAGCAGCTCCGGGACAGGTGACTTGTGGGAGACCCAGTACTTC. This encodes CASSSGTGDLWETQYF.

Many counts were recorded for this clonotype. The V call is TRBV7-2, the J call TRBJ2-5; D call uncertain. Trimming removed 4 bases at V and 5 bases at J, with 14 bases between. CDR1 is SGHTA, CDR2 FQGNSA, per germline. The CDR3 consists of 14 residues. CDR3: CASSSPTFPETQYF. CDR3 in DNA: TGTGCCAGCAGCTCTCCGACTTTTCCCGAGACCCAGTACTTC.

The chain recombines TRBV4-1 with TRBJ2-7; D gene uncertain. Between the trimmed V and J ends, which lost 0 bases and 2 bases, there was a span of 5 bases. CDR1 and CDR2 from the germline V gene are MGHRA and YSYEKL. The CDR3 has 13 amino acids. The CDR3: CASSQDSTYEQYF. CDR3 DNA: TGCGCCAGCAGCCAAGACTCTACCTACGAGCAGTACTTC.

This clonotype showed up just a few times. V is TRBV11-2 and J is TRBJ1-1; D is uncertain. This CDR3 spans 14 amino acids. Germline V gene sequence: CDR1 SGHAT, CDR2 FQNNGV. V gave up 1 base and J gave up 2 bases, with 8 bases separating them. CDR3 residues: CASSLVQVNTEAFF. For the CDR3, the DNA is TGTGCCAGCAGCTTAGTGCAGGTTAACACTGAAGCTTTCTTT.

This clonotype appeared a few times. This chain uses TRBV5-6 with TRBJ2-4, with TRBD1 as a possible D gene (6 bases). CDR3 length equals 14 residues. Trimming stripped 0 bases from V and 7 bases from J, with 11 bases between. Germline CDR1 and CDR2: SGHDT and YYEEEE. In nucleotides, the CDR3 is TGTGCCAGCAGCTTGGGGGGGCGTGGGAACATTCAGTACTTC. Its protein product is CASSLGGRGNIQYF.

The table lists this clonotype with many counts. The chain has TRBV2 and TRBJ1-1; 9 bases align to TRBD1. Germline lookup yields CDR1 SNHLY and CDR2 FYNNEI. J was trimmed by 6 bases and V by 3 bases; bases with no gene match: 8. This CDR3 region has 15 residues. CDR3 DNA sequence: TGTGCCAGCAGTGACTACAGGGGGCGGCTAGCTGAAGCTTTCTTT. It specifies CASSDYRGRLAEAFF.

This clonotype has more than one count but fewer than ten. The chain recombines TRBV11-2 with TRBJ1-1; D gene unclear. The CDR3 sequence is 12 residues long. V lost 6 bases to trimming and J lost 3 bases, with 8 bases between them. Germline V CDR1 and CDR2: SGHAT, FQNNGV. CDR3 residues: CASSDKDTEAFF. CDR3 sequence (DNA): TGTGCCAGCAGTGATAAGGACACTGAAGCTTTCTTT. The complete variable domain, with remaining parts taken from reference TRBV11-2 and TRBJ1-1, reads EAGVAQSPRYKIIEKRQSVAFWCNPISGHATLYWYQQILGQGPKLLIQFQNNGVVDDSQLPKDRFSAERLKGVDSTLKIQPAKLEDSAVYLCASSDKDTEAFFGQGTRLTVV.

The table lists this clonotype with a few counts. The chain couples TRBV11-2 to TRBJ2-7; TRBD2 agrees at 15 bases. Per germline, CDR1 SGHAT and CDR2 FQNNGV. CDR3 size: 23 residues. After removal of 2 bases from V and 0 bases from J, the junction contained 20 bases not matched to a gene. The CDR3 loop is CASSLPFGDVGTSGGLPSYEQYF. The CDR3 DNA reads TGTGCCAGCAGCTTACCGTTTGGGGACGTCGGGACTAGCGGGGGGTTACCCTCCTACGAGCAGTACTTC.

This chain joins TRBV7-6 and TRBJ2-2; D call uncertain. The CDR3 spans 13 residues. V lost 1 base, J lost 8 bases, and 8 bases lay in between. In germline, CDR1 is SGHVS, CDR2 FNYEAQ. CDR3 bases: TGTGCCAGCAGCTTAGACCTCTCTGGGGAGCTGTTTTTT. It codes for CASSLDLSGELFF.

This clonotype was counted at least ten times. CDR3 in amino acids: CASSLAGSWTEAFF. Here the CDR3 DNA reads TGTGCCAGCAGCTTAGCGGGATCTTGGACTGAAGCTTTCTTT. V usage is TRBV7-2 and J usage is TRBJ1-1; D is uncertain. Trimming stripped 0 bases from V and 5 bases from J, with 10 bases between. Germline V gene sequence: CDR1 SGHTA, CDR2 FQGNSA. This CDR3 contains 14 residues.

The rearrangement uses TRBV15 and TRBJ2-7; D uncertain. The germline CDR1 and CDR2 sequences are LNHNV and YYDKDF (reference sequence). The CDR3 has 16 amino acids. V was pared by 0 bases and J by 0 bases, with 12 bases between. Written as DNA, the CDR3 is TGTGCCACCAGCAGAGATATTGGGCAGTACTCCTACGAGCAGTACTTC. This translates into CATSRDIGQYSYEQYF.

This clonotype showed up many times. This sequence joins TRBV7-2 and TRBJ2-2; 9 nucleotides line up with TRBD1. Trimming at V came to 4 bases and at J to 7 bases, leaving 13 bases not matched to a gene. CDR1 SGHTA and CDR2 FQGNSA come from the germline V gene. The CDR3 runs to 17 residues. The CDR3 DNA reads TGTGCCAGCAGCTCACTTCCGGGACAGGGAAAGGACGGGGAGCTGTTTTTT. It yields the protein CASSSLPGQGKDGELFF. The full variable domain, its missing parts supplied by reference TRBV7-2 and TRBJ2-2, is GAGVSQSPSNKVTEKGKDVELRCDPISGHTALYWYRQSLGQGLEFLIYFQGNSAPDKSGLPSDRFSAERTGGSVSTLTIQRTQQEDSAVYLCASSSLPGQGKDGELFFGEGSRLTVL.

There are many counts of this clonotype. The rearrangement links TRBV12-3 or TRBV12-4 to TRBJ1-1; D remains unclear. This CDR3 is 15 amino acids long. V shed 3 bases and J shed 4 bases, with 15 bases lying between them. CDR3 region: CASSFWRTASTEAFF. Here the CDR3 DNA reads TGTGCCAGCAGTTTCTGGAGGACTGCGAGCACTGAAGCTTTCTTT.

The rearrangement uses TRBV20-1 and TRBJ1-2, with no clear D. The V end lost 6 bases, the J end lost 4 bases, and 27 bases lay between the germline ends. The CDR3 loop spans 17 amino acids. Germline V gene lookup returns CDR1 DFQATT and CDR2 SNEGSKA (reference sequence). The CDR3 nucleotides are TGCAGTGCGAACGTTTTAGGATATTCGAGTCCCTTCTATGGCTACACCTTC. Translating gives CSANVLGYSSPFYGYTF.

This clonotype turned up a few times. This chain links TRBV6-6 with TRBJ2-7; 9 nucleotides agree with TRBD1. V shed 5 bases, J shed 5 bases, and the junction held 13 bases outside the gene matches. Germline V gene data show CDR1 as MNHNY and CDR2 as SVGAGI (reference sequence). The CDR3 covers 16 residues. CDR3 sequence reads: CASSGDREYSGNEQYF. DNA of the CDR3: TGTGCCAGCAGTGGGGACAGGGAATACTCCGGAAACGAGCAGTACTTC.

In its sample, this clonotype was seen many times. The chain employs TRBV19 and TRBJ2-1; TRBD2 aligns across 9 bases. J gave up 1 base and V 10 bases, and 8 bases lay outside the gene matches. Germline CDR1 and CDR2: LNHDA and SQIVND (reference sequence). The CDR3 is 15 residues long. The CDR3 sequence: CATQELAGSYNEQFF. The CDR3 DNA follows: TGTGCCACCCAGGAACTAGCGGGTTCCTACAATGAGCAGTTCTTC. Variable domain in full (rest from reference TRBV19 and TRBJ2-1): DGGITQSPKYLFRKEGQNVTLSCEQNLNHDAMYWYRQDPGQGLRLIYYSQIVNDFQKGDIAEGYSVSREKKESFPLTVTSAQKNPTAFYLCATQELAGSYNEQFFGPGTRLTVL.

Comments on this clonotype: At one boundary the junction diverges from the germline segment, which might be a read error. The CDR3 reads CASRRSGGGRETQCF. The CDR3 DNA follows: TGTGCCAGCAGAAGGAGCGGAGGGGGGAGAGAGACCCAGTGCTTC. The J gene is TRBJ2-5, the V gene TRBV2; D may be TRBD1 or TRBD2 (6 bases each). Germline CDR1 is SNHLY and CDR2 is FYNNEI. CDR3 length: 15 amino acids.

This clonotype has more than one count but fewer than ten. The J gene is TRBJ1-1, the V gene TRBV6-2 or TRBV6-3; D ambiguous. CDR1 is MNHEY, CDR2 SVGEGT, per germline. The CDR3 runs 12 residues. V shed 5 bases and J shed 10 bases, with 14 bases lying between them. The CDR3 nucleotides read TGTGCCAGCAGTGAGCGGGGATTCGGAGCTTTCTTT. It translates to CASSERGFGAFF.

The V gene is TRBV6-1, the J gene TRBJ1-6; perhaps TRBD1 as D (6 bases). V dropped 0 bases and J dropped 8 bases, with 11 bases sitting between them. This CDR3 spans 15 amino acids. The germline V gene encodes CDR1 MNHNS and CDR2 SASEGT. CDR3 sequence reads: CASSEAEQGDSPLHF. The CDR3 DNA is TGTGCCAGCAGTGAAGCAGAACAGGGTGATTCACCCCTCCACTTT.

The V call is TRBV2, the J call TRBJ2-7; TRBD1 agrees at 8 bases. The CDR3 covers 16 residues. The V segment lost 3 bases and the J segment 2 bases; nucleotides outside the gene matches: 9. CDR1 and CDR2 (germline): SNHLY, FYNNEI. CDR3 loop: CASSDPDRVTTYEQYF. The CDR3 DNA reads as TGTGCCAGCAGTGATCCGGACAGGGTCACAACCTACGAGCAGTACTTC.

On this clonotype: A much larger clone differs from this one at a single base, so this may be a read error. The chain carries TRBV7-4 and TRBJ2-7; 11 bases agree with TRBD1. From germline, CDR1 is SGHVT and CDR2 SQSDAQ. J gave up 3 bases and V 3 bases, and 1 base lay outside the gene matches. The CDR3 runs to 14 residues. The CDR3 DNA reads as TGTGCCAGCAGCTTCGGGACAGGGGGCTACGAGCAGTACTTC. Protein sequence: CASSFGTGGYEQYF.

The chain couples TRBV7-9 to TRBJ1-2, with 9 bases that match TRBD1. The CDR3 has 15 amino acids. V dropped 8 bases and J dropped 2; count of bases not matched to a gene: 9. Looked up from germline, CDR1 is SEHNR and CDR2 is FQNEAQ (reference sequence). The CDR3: CASQGQGFMNYGYTF. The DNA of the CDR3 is TGTGCCAGCCAGGGACAGGGCTTTATGAACTATGGCTACACCTTC.

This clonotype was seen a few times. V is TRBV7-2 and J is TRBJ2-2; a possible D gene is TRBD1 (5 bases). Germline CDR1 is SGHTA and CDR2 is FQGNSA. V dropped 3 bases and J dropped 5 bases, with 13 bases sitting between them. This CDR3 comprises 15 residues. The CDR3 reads CASSFGAGTTGELFF. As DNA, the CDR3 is TGTGCCAGCAGCTTTGGGGCAGGCACGACCGGGGAGCTGTTTTTT. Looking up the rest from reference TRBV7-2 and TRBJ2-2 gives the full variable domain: GAGVSQSPSNKVTEKGKDVELRCDPISGHTALYWYRQSLGQGLEFLIYFQGNSAPDKSGLPSDRFSAERTGGSVSTLTIQRTQQEDSAVYLCASSFGAGTTGELFFGEGSRLTVL.

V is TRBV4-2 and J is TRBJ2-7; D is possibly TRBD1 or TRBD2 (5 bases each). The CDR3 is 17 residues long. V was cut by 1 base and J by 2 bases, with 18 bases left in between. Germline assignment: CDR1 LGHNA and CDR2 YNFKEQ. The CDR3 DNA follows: TGTGCCAGCAGCCAAGTGGGGGTCGAAGATTTCCCCTACGAGCAGTACTTC. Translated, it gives CASSQVGVEDFPYEQYF.

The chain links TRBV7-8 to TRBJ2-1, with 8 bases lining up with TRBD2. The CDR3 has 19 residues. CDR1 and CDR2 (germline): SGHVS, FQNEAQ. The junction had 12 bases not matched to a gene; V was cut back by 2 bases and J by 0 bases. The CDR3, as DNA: TGTGCCAGCAGCTTATGGGGACTAGGGTTTGAGAACTCCTACAATGAGCAGTTCTTC. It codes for CASSLWGLGFENSYNEQFF.

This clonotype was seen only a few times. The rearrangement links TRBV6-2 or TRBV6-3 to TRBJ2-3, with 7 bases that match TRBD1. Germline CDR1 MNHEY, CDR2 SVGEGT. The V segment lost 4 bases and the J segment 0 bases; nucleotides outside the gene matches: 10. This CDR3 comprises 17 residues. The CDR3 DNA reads TGTGCCAGCAGTTTGACACAGGGGCGATCTAGCACAGATACGCAGTATTTT. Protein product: CASSLTQGRSSTDTQYF.